The rows below give T cell receptor beta chains drawn from one sample of a study of T-cell memory formation after mild COVID-19. TCRdb passed the 5' RACE reads through MiXCR, listing each CDR3 protein once. Here the sample spans about 410,000 distinct CDR3 sequences, 20% to 30% being singletons. Sequencing was done on a sample of PBMCs or a T cell subset sorted from them (not recorded which). These receptors were obtained from an adult woman who had mild COVID-19 (a few samples of this study predate the infection). Cell type and time point are not known. Each CDR3 is given with its conserved first and last residue. D genes are given only for firm matches. Size tells how often a clone was seen (once, few, many) or the class of an expanded clone, and some rows leave it out.

abundance	d_gene	j_gene	v_gene	CDR3nt	CDR3aa
many	.	TRBJ2-7	TRBV2	TGTGCCAGCAGGCCTCTCGAGCAGTACTTC	CASRPLEQYF
few	.	TRBJ1-2	TRBV5-1	TGCGCCAGCAGCTTGGGTAAATACTATGGCTACACCTTC	CASSLGKYYGYTF
few	.	TRBJ2-3	TRBV15	TGTGCCACCAGCACAGTAGGTGCACTGGCAGATACGCAGTATTTT	CATSTVGALADTQYF
.	TRBD2	TRBJ2-3	TRBV6-1	TGTGCCAGCGTGGTAGCGGGAGCTGGCGCAGATACGCAGTATTTT	CASVVAGAGADTQYF
.	.	TRBJ2-3	TRBV6-6	TGTGCCAGCAGTAGAGGGGGGGCGGCAGATACGCAGTATTTT	CASSRGGAADTQYF
few	.	TRBJ1-1	TRBV24-1	TGTGCCACCAGTGGAACGTCGTCAGGGGCTAACACTGAAGCTTTCTTT	CATSGTSSGANTEAFF
few	TRBD1	TRBJ2-6	TRBV29-1	TGCAGCGTAGCGACAGGGGCTGGGGCCAACGTCCTGACTTTC	CSVATGAGANVLTF
.	TRBD1	TRBJ2-7	TRBV4-1	TGCGCCAGCAGCCAACAGACAGGGGTGGCCTACGAGCAGTACTTC	CASSQQTGVAYEQYF
.	.	TRBJ1-2	TRBV5-1	TGCGCCAGCAGCTTGGAGGGGACCGCTAACTATGGCTACACCTTC	CASSLEGTANYGYTF
.	TRBD1	TRBJ2-7	TRBV7-9	TGTGCCAGCAGCTCAACCGGGACAGGGAGCCACGAGCAGTACTTC	CASSSTGTGSHEQYF
few	.	TRBJ2-3	TRBV24-1	TGTGCCACCAGTGACGTAGGTCACACAGATACGCAGTATTTT	CATSDVGHTDTQYF
few	TRBD2	TRBJ2-1	TRBV12-3/TRBV12-4	TGTGCCAGCTTACTAGCGGGGAAATCCGGATACAATGAGCAGTTCTTC	CASLLAGKSGYNEQFF
.	TRBD1	TRBJ2-5	TRBV24-1	TGTGCCACCAGTGATACGGGACAGGGGGAAGAGACCCAGTACTTC	CATSDTGQGEETQYF
.	.	TRBJ2-1	TRBV2	TGTGCCAGCAGAGACGGGACCTACAATGAGCAGTTCTTC	CASRDGTYNEQFF
few	.	TRBJ2-3	TRBV18	TGTGCCAGCTCACCACCTAACAGGGTTGATACGCAGTATTTT	CASSPPNRVDTQYF
.	TRBD2	TRBJ2-1	TRBV7-9	TGTGCCAGCTCCGGGCGGGGGGGCTTTTACAATGAGCAGTTCTTC	CASSGRGGFYNEQFF
many	.	TRBJ1-5	TRBV4-1	TGCGCCAGCAGCCAAGAAGGGCCAAGTTATAGCAATCAGCCCCAGCATTTT	CASSQEGPSYSNQPQHF
few	.	TRBJ2-3	TRBV6-2/TRBV6-3	TGTGCCAGCACCGGTCGAAGTAGAGATACGCAGTATTTT	CASTGRSRDTQYF
many	TRBD1	TRBJ2-2	TRBV20-1	TGCAGTGCTAGACAGGGGGCCAGGAACACCGGGGAGCTGTTTTTT	CSARQGARNTGELFF
many	.	TRBJ1-1	TRBV4-3	TGCGCCAGCAGCCAAGACAGGGTGGGGAACACTGAAGCTTTCTTT	CASSQDRVGNTEAFF
few	.	TRBJ2-3	TRBV15	TGTGCCACCAGCTCTAACGGGGGTGATACGCAGTATTTT	CATSSNGGDTQYF
.	.	TRBJ2-3	TRBV20-1	TGCAGTGCTAGCAACACAGATACGCAGTATTTT	CSASNTDTQYF
.	.	TRBJ2-7	TRBV6-5	TGTGCCAGCAGTCCCCCAGAGGCGGGGAAGGACGAGCAGTACTTC	CASSPPEAGKDEQYF
many	TRBD2	TRBJ2-5	TRBV7-3	TGTGCCAGCAGCTTAAGGGCTAGCGGGAGGATGGAGACCCAGTACTTC	CASSLRASGRMETQYF
.	.	TRBJ1-3	TRBV29-1	TGCAGCGTCGGACTGAACTCTGGAAACACCATATATTTT	CSVGLNSGNTIYF
few	TRBD2	TRBJ2-1	TRBV6-2/TRBV6-3	TGTGCCAGCAGTTCCTCCCGGACTAGCGGAATCTCCTACAATGAGCAGTTCTTC	CASSSSRTSGISYNEQFF
.	.	TRBJ2-7	TRBV10-3	TGTGCCATCAGTGACCCAGGGGTCAGGAACGAGCAGTACTTC	CAISDPGVRNEQYF